This T cell receptor (beta chain) was captured by sequencing in a study of blood T cells in healthy people across ages. It was with a sample-barcoded 5' primer and a J-beta primer mix that a second PCR of roughly 7 to 12 cycles was run. Each CDR3 protein is one row after TCRdb ran MiXCR on the 5' RACE reads. Found here are about 1 million distinct CDR3 sequences, 45% of them singletons; the top ten hold 18%. This CDR3 has 15 amino acids. Each sample had at least 6 million PBMCs isolated. The rearrangement joins TRBV12-3 or TRBV12-4 to TRBJ2-4, with 7 positions matching TRBD2. The better agreement between TRBJ2-7 and the DNA end casts doubt on the J call. Sequencing was carried out using blood. The TCR sequence derives from a woman aged 55-70 years in good health. CDR3 residues: CASSSGGSGPYEQYF. CDR3 in DNA: TGTGCCAGCAGTTCGGGCGGGAGTGGTCCCTACGAGCAGTACTTC.